The rows below give T cell receptor beta chains drawn from one sample of a study of blood T cell repertoires in COVID-19. The assay was immunoSEQ multiplex PCR, and TCRdb's table has in-frame clones only and misses some. This table holds a few hundred thousand clones, approximately 90% found once. Sample: peripheral blood. These receptors all stem from a middle-aged man with acute or convalescent COVID-19. Each CDR3 is given with its conserved first and last residue. The D gene is left open where the match is weak. Only some rows state a clone size, as once, few, many or a class for expanded clones.

-	-	TRBJ1-1	TRBV5-1	TGCGCCAGCAGCTTTACAGGAAACACTGAAGCTTTCTTT	CASSFTGNTEAFF
-	few	TRBJ2-2	TRBV7-9	TGTGCCAGCAGCTTAAGAACAGACGGCCTCACCGGGGAGCTGTTTTTT	CASSLRTDGLTGELFF
TRBD2	-	TRBJ2-5	TRBV20-1	TGCAGTGCTAGTGGGGCTAGCGGGGGGGCAGAGGAGACCCAGTACTTC	CSASGASGGAEETQYF
-	-	TRBJ1-1	TRBV30	TGTGCCTGGAGCGCAACAAGGAACACTGAAGCTTTCTTT	CAWSATRNTEAFF
TRBD2	-	TRBJ2-3	TRBV6-5	TGTGCCAGCAGTTATGGCGGGGGGGGCACAGATACGCAGTATTTT	CASSYGGGGTDTQYF
-	-	TRBJ1-2	TRBV12-3/TRBV12-4	TGTGCCAGCAGGATACAAAATAACTATGGCTACACCTTC	CASRIQNNYGYTF
-	-	TRBJ1-2	TRBV29-1	TGCAGCGTTGAATGGGGGGATAGCTATGGCTACACCTTC	CSVEWGDSYGYTF
-	-	TRBJ1-2	TRBV11-2	TGTGCCAGCACCCGTGATCCGGAGGGGTATGGCTACACCTTC	CASTRDPEGYGYTF
TRBD1	-	TRBJ1-3	TRBV7-9	TGTGCCAGCAGCACTCGACAGGGGACCCCCCCCAACTCTGGAAACACCATATATTTT	CASSTRQGTPPNSGNTIYF
-	-	TRBJ1-2	TRBV29-1	TGCAGCGTGCGAGGACAGTCGAGCGGCTACACCTTC	CSVRGQSSGYTF
-	-	TRBJ1-2	TRBV18	TGTGCCAGCTCACCACTGGGGCGGGGATCAACACCGAACTATGGCTACACCTTC	CASSPLGRGSTPNYGYTF
TRBD1	-	TRBJ1-2	TRBV6-1	TGTGCCAGCAGTGAATACGACAGGGGCACCTTC	CASSEYDRGTF
-	once	TRBJ2-7	TRBV6-5	TGTGCCAGCAGTTACTCGCACTCTCTACCCTACGAGCAGTACTTC	CASSYSHSLPYEQYF
-	-	TRBJ1-1	TRBV30	TGTGCCTGGAGCAAATCCCGGACAGTTACTGAAGCTTTCTTT	CAWSKSRTVTEAFF
-	-	TRBJ1-2	TRBV29-1	TGCAGCGTTCATCCCCCACAGGGAGGGGATGGCTACACCTTC	CSVHPPQGGDGYTF
TRBD2	-	TRBJ2-5	TRBV10-2	TGCGCCAGCAGCCCCGGGACTAGCATCTTCAGTCAAGAGACCCAGTACTTC	CASSPGTSIFSQETQYF
TRBD1	-	TRBJ1-1	TRBV19	TGTGCCAGTAGTATGGACAGGGCAGCCACTGAAGCTTTCTTT	CASSMDRAATEAFF
TRBD1	few	TRBJ2-2	TRBV5-6	TGTGCCAGCAGCCGACTACGGCAGGGGGCGTCCGGGGAGCTGTTTTTT	CASSRLRQGASGELFF
-	-	TRBJ2-7	TRBV2	TGTGCCAGCAGTGAAAGAGGTCGGCAATCCTACGAGCAGTACTTC	CASSERGRQSYEQYF
TRBD1	-	TRBJ2-7	TRBV10-3	TGTGCCATCAGTGAGCCCCAGACAGGGGTCTCCTACGAGCAGTACTTC	CAISEPQTGVSYEQYF
-	-	TRBJ1-5	TRBV2	TGTGCCAGCAGCCAAGATCGGGGGAATCAGCCCCAGCATTTT	CASSQDRGNQPQHF
-	-	TRBJ1-2	TRBV30	TGTGCCTGGAGTGTACGAGGCTACCTATCTCTAACCTTC	CAWSVRGYLSLTF
-	-	TRBJ1-4	TRBV30	TGTGCCTGGAGTCCGGGGGGTGTCACTAATGAAAAACTGTTTTTT	CAWSPGGVTNEKLFF
-	-	TRBJ1-6	TRBV6-5	TGTGCCAGCAGTTACTCTGTCCAGGGGACCTCACCCCTCCACTTT	CASSYSVQGTSPLHF
TRBD2	-	TRBJ2-1	TRBV20-1	TGCAGTGCTAGTGGTGTCGGGGGGGCTTTCAATGAGCAGTTCTTC	CSASGVGGAFNEQFF
-	-	TRBJ1-6	TRBV4-1	TGCGCCAGCAGCCAAGTGGGGGGGGATAATTCACCCCTCCACTTT	CASSQVGGDNSPLHF
-	-	TRBJ2-7	TRBV10-3	TGTGCCACCTCAACGAGTGGGACCCAGGGGGGCTACGAGCAGTACTTC	CATSTSGTQGGYEQYF
TRBD2	-	TRBJ2-3	TRBV7-6	TGTGCCAGCAGCTTAGGTTTAAGGGGACTAGGAGGGGGAGATACGCAGTATTTT	CASSLGLRGLGGGDTQYF
-	-	TRBJ2-7	TRBV18	TGTGCCAGCTCACCGGGGGCAGGGGCCTACGAGCAGTACTTC	CASSPGAGAYEQYF
TRBD1	-	TRBJ2-1	TRBV7-8	TGTGCCAGCACCCCGGGACAGGGAAATTACAATGAGCAGTTCTTC	CASTPGQGNYNEQFF
-	-	TRBJ2-1	TRBV25-1	TGTGCCAGCAGTTCCGGGATAGAGGCCTACAATGAGCAGTTCTTC	CASSSGIEAYNEQFF
-	-	TRBJ1-6	TRBV6-2/TRBV6-3	TGTGCCAGCAGCCTACTAGTGTACTCCTATAATTCACCCCTCCACTTT	CASSLLVYSYNSPLHF
TRBD2	-	TRBJ2-5	TRBV3-1/TRBV3-2	TGTGCCAGCAGCCAAGCGCTAGCGGGAGCAATGACCCAGTACTTC	CASSQALAGAMTQYF
TRBD1	once	TRBJ1-2	TRBV19	TGTGCCAGTAGTATAGATTCCCGCCCAGGGGGCGCCTCAATTAACTATGGCTACACCTTC	CASSIDSRPGGASINYGYTF
-	-	TRBJ1-6	TRBV2	TGTGCCAGCAGTGATGGGGGCCCTGGCTCGAGCTCCTATAATTCACCCCTCCACTTT	CASSDGGPGSSSYNSPLHF
TRBD2	few	TRBJ2-3	TRBV30	TGTGCCTGGACGGTAGCGGGGGGGCTGGTTACGCAGTATTTT	CAWTVAGGLVTQYF
TRBD1	few	TRBJ1-2	TRBV13	TGTGCCAGCAGCTCCGGACAGGGCGGGGGCTACACCTTC	CASSSGQGGGYTF
-	-	TRBJ2-5	TRBV7-7	TGTGCCAGCAGCTTAGATGCGGAAGAGACCCAGTACTTC	CASSLDAEETQYF
-	-	TRBJ1-2	TRBV9	TGTGCCAGCAGCGTAGGGGGGGACTATGGCTACACCTTC	CASSVGGDYGYTF
TRBD2	-	TRBJ2-1	TRBV6-1	TGTGCCAGCAGTGATCGGCTAGCGGGGGCCTACAATGAGCAGTTCTTC	CASSDRLAGAYNEQFF
-	-	TRBJ1-2	TRBV19	TGTGCCAGTAGCATCCTTGGGGAGGTTGACTATGGCTACACCTTC	CASSILGEVDYGYTF